Presented here are 17 T cell receptor beta chains from one specimen sequenced in a study of OX40 agonist ivuxolimab in advanced cancers. Receptor libraries were prepared by the immunoSEQ multiplex PCR assay. TCRdb stores this immuneACCESS table with in-frame sequences only. Part of the clones is absent; in the studies checked, under half of the shortfall reflects unresolved V genes, and no reason is known for the rest. For this sample there are some 70,000 clones; more than 75% appear just once. The top ten clonotypes cover roughly 0.98% of the sample. The material was CD4+ or CD8+ T cells sorted from blood, obtained in a trial of the OX40 agonist ivuxolimab. The receptors were gathered from an adult with an advanced solid tumor such as melanoma, head and neck, liver or kidney cancer.

The chain links TRBV4-2 to TRBJ1-2, with unresolved D. The V end lost 6 bases, the J end lost 6 bases, and 17 bases lay between the germline ends. CDR1 and CDR2 (germline): LGHNA, YNFKEQ. The CDR3 loop spans 14 amino acids. CDR3 in DNA: TGTGCCAGCAGTTCGCTGTCCCAAAGGGATGGCTACACCTTC. Its translation is CASSSLSQRDGYTF.

The chain's CDR3 is CASTPQGAPSYEQYF. CDR3 bases: TGTGCCAGCACCCCACAGGGGGCCCCCTCCTACGAGCAGTACTTC. This chain links TRBV28 with TRBJ2-7; 9 positions match TRBD1. The length of the CDR3 is 15 residues. Losses at the gene ends were 7 bases for V and 0 bases for J; bases not matched to a gene: 7. CDR1 is MDHEN, CDR2 SYDVKM, per germline.

J is TRBJ2-7 and V is TRBV27; 8 bases agree with TRBD1. Germline V lookup: CDR1 MNHEY, CDR2 SMNVEV (reference sequence). V lost 2 bases, J lost 5 bases, and 2 bases stayed unmatched. CDR3 length equals 13 residues. CDR3 sequence reads: CASSLKTGDEQYF. In DNA form, the CDR3 reads TGTGCCAGCAGTTTAAAGACAGGGGACGAGCAGTACTTC.

The chain is built from TRBV5-1 and TRBJ2-7; D not certain. Per germline, CDR1 SGHRS and CDR2 YFSETQ. This CDR3 is 17 amino acids long. Trimming cost V 1 base and J 2 bases, with 19 bases left between them. The CDR3 region has the DNA TGCGCCAGCAGCTTGTTCGGCCAAACTCATGGGCCCTACGAGCAGTACTTC. Its protein is CASSLFGQTHGPYEQYF.

This rearrangement joins TRBV6-6 to TRBJ1-1; D uncertain. The CDR3 has 13 residues. Trimming cost V 6 bases and J 3 bases, with 11 bases left between them. CDR1 is MNHNY and CDR2 is SVGAGI in the germline V gene (reference sequence). DNA for the CDR3: TGTGCCAGCAGCCGGGCCCCGGACACTGAAGCTTTCTTT. It yields the protein CASSRAPDTEAFF.

The J gene is TRBJ1-3, the V gene TRBV19, with D perhaps matching TRBD1 (5 bases). V was clipped by 5 bases and J by 0 bases, with 14 bases between them. This CDR3 contains 16 residues. The germline V gene has CDR1 LNHDA and CDR2 SQIVND (reference sequence). DNA for the CDR3: TGTGCCAGTAGTCTCGGTGGGACTACCTCTGGAAACACCATATATTTT. Amino acids: CASSLGGTTSGNTIYF.

The chain couples TRBV4-3 to TRBJ1-4, with D hard to call. This CDR3 spans 15 amino acids. Germline CDR1 reads LGHNA; CDR2 reads YSLEER. V was cut by 0 bases and J by 10 bases, with 15 bases left in between. DNA of the CDR3: TGCGCCAGCAGCCAAGATTTAACGGTAATAGGAAAACTGTTTTTT. Translation gives CASSQDLTVIGKLFF.

This rearrangement joins TRBV6-4 to TRBJ2-2; 8 nucleotides align to TRBD2. The germline V gene encodes CDR1 MRHNA and CDR2 SNTAGT. The ends lost 2 bases at V and 4 bases at J; junction bases unmatched: 12. The CDR3 contains 18 residues. The CDR3 protein is CASSDTPPGLGSTGELFF. In DNA form, the CDR3 reads TGTGCCAGCAGTGACACTCCCCCGGGACTAGGGAGCACCGGGGAGCTGTTTTTT.

On this clone itself: At the DNA level, this CDR3 is encoded by other sequences in the same sample as well. The CDR3 loop is CASSSLRAGELFF. CDR3 nucleotides: TGTGCCAGCAGCTCCCTCAGGGCCGGGGAGCTGTTTTTT. The rearrangement uses TRBV7-2 and TRBJ2-2; maybe TRBD1 (5 bases). The CDR3 covers 13 residues. CDR1 SGHTA and CDR2 FQGNSA come from the germline V gene. Trimming removed 4 bases from V and 6 bases from J, with 9 bases in between.

V gene TRBV6-6 combines with J gene TRBJ1-5; 9 nucleotides agree with TRBD1. The germline V gene encodes CDR1 MNHNY and CDR2 SVGAGI (reference sequence). There are 14 residues in the CDR3. V lost 5 bases, J lost 4 bases, and 3 bases stayed unmatched. The DNA for the CDR3 is TGTGCCAGCAGTCCCGGGACAGGGAATCAGCCCCAGCATTTT. It codes for CASSPGTGNQPQHF.

The chain couples TRBV27 to TRBJ2-7; 9 bases match TRBD2. The CDR3 extends over 14 amino acids. Looked up from germline, CDR1 is MNHEY and CDR2 is SMNVEV (reference sequence). Germline trimming cut 8 bases from V and 1 base from J; bases unmatched to any gene: 6. CDR3 nucleotide sequence: TGTGCCAGCCGCCGTAGCGGGAGATCCTACGAGCAGTACTTC. Translated, it gives CASRRSGRSYEQYF.

The chain recombines TRBV5-6 with TRBJ1-1; a possible D gene is TRBD1 (5 bases). V was cut by 1 base and J by 5 bases, with 15 bases left in between. This CDR3 is 15 amino acids long. CDR1 and CDR2 (germline): SGHDT, YYEEEE. The CDR3 sequence is CASSLYAGSGTEAFF. The CDR3 region has the DNA TGTGCCAGCAGCTTGTATGCAGGGTCGGGTACTGAAGCTTTCTTT. Based on the CDR3 plus reference TRBV5-6 and TRBJ1-1, the full variable domain is DAGVTQSPTHLIKTRGQQVTLRCSPKSGHDTVSWYQQALGQGPQFIFQYYEEEERQRGNFPDRFSGHQFPNYSSELNVNALLLGDSALYLCASSLYAGSGTEAFFGQGTRLTVV.

V usage is TRBV28 and J usage is TRBJ2-2, with D perhaps TRBD2 (6 bases). In germline, CDR1 is MDHEN, CDR2 SYDVKM. Deletions cut 4 bases from V and 0 bases from J, with 9 bases between. This CDR3 comprises 15 residues. The CDR3 protein is CASSWGLANTGELFF. In DNA form, the CDR3 reads TGTGCCAGCAGTTGGGGACTTGCGAACACCGGGGAGCTGTTTTTT.

The rearrangement links TRBV19 to TRBJ2-7, with 9 nucleotides matching TRBD1. CDR3 size: 15 residues. Germline-derived CDR1 and CDR2 are LNHDA and SQIVND (reference sequence). V was pared by 8 bases and J by 2 bases, with 10 bases of the junction left unmatched. The CDR3 spells CASSYLGQGTYEQYF. DNA for the CDR3: TGTGCCAGTTCATATTTGGGACAGGGCACCTACGAGCAGTACTTC.

The rearrangement links TRBV5-1 to TRBJ2-2, with D tentatively TRBD1 (5 bases). Per the germline V gene, CDR1 is SGHRS and CDR2 is YFSETQ. Trimming removed 1 base from V and 7 bases from J, with 8 bases in between. The CDR3 runs to 13 residues. The CDR3 coding sequence is TGCGCCAGCAGCTTGCAGGGCCACGGGGAGCTGTTTTTT. Amino acids: CASSLQGHGELFF.

The genes are TRBV7-9 and TRBJ2-1, with TRBD2 as a possible D gene (6 bases). With 4 bases removed from V and 2 bases from J, the gap between germline ends came to 15 bases. The CDR3 has 16 amino acids. Germline assignment: CDR1 SEHNR and CDR2 FQNEAQ (reference sequence). Written as DNA, the CDR3 is TGTGCCAGCAGCTCCCGAGCGGGTGGGGCCTACAATGAGCAGTTCTTC. Residues: CASSSRAGGAYNEQFF.

The V and J genes are TRBV4-1 and TRBJ1-5; TRBD1 might be the D (5 bases). This CDR3 contains 16 residues. Germline CDR1 and CDR2: MGHRA and YSYEKL. Trimming left V 0 bases short and J 3 bases short, with 12 bases between. The CDR3 DNA reads as TGCGCCAGCAGCCAAGATCAGGGACGGCCCAATCAGCCCCAGCATTTT. It codes for CASSQDQGRPNQPQHF.